The 27 T cell receptor beta chains given below trace back to one sample, sequenced in a study of T cell repertoires in cytomegalovirus infection (dated by TCRdb to between 2018 and 2021). The sequencing machine was an Illumina HiSeq 1500. TCRdb itself trimmed the public reads at Q25 with fastp, ran MiXCR and retained productive beta chains. Entries are consolidated by CDR3 protein sequence, retaining the most common genes and DNA. The sample table holds around 130,000 distinct CDR3 sequences, of which more than 20% were seen once. The top ten constitute approximately 35% of the sample. No antigens are known for them. The sample was PBMCs, sequenced either directly or after in vitro stimulation (not recorded which). Receptors were obtained from a human donor in good health (CMV status not recorded). Some clones in this sample may be carry-over from other donors' samples.

This clonotype was seen a few times. The CDR3 DNA is TGTGCCAGCACCCTGGGGGGGGAATGGGAGACCCAGTACTTC. Its protein is CASTLGGEWETQYF. V and J are TRBV12-3 or TRBV12-4 and TRBJ2-5; 7 nucleotides align to TRBD2. This CDR3 spans 14 amino acids. Trimming took 7 bases from V and 5 from J; bases not matched to a gene: 10.

The CDR3 loop reads CASSSEMNTEAFF. DNA of the CDR3: TGTGCCAGCAGCTCTGAGATGAACACTGAAGCTTTCTTT. The chain links TRBV5-6 to TRBJ1-1; D unresolved. The CDR3 runs to 13 residues. With 3 bases removed from V and 0 bases from J, the gap between germline ends came to 6 bases. The germline CDR1 and CDR2 sequences are SGHDT and YYEEEE.

This clonotype was recorded many times. J is TRBJ1-2 and V is TRBV4-2; D call uncertain. The CDR3 consists of 15 residues. Germline CDR1 is LGHNA and CDR2 is YNFKEQ. V gave up 0 bases and J gave up 5 bases, with 13 bases separating them. The CDR3 DNA is TGTGCCAGCAGCCAAGATATAGGAGATCTTTATGGCTACACCTTC. This encodes CASSQDIGDLYGYTF.

The chain combines TRBV7-9 with TRBJ2-2, with 7 positions matching TRBD2. This CDR3 region has 17 residues. CDR1 SEHNR and CDR2 FQNEAQ come from the germline V gene (reference sequence). J was trimmed by 0 bases and V by 2 bases; bases with no gene match: 6. The CDR3 spells CASSLHGGRANTGELFF. The CDR3 DNA reads as TGTGCCAGCAGCTTACACGGCGGGAGAGCGAACACCGGGGAGCTGTTTTTT.

Only a few counts were recorded for this clonotype. The gene calls are TRBV6-2 or TRBV6-3 and TRBJ2-1; D could derive from TRBD1 or TRBD2 (6 bases each). V was clipped by 7 bases and J by 0 bases, with 13 bases between them. This CDR3 is 15 amino acids long. The V gene's germline CDR1 is MNHEY and CDR2 SVGEGT. The CDR3 loop is CASNLGGSSYNEQFF. In nucleotides, the CDR3 is TGTGCCAGCAACCTAGGGGGGAGCTCCTACAATGAGCAGTTCTTC.

V is TRBV7-9 and J is TRBJ2-3; D is undetermined. Germline CDR1 SEHNR, CDR2 FQNEAQ (reference sequence). This CDR3 region has 14 residues. Trimming pared 1 base from V and 5 bases from J, leaving 10 bases between. CDR3 in DNA: TGTGCCAGCAGCTTAGGATCTAGTAGAGATACGCAGTATTTT. Protein product: CASSLGSSRDTQYF.

V gene TRBV12-3 or TRBV12-4 combines with J gene TRBJ1-5; D remains ambiguous. V was pared by 6 bases and J by 6 bases, with 12 bases between. The CDR3 sequence is 13 residues long. CDR3 sequence (DNA): TGTGCCAGCAGAAAGGCAGAAGGTCAGCCCCAGCATTTT. It yields the protein CASRKAEGQPQHF.

The chain combines TRBV7-8 with TRBJ2-3; TRBD2 aligns across 10 bases. Trimming at V came to 1 base and at J to 6 bases, leaving 7 bases not matched to a gene. Germline V gene data show CDR1 as SGHVS and CDR2 as FQNEAQ. The CDR3 covers 16 residues. CDR3 DNA: TGTGCCAGCAGCTTAGAACCACTAGCGGGGCCGGATACGCAGTATTTT. Translating gives CASSLEPLAGPDTQYF.

This clonotype was observed a few times. The chain links TRBV7-7 to TRBJ2-5, with 9 nucleotides matching TRBD2. CDR1 and CDR2 (germline): SSHAT, FNYEAQ (reference sequence). This CDR3 region has 14 residues. V shed 5 bases and J 5 bases; nucleotides not matched to a gene: 6. The CDR3: CASSTFSGGETQYF. As DNA, the CDR3 is TGTGCCAGCAGCACTTTTAGCGGGGGCGAGACCCAGTACTTC.

This clonotype was observed at least ten times. The V call is TRBV7-6, the J call TRBJ2-7, with 8 bases lining up with TRBD2. Germline V lookup: CDR1 SGHVS, CDR2 FNYEAQ. V lost 1 base, J lost 2 bases, and 4 bases stayed unmatched. The CDR3 covers 15 residues. CDR3 amino acids: CASSLGSGLAYEQYF. DNA for the CDR3: TGTGCCAGCAGCTTAGGTTCGGGACTAGCCTACGAGCAGTACTTC.

The rearrangement uses TRBV9 and TRBJ2-1; 10 bases match TRBD2. The CDR3 is 15 amino acids. Germline lookup yields CDR1 SGDLS and CDR2 YYNGEE. J lost 8 bases, V lost 3 bases, and 8 bases had no gene match. The CDR3 DNA is TGTGCCAGCAGCGATAGCGGGAGGCCAGGGGATGAGCAGTTCTTC. It specifies CASSDSGRPGDEQFF.

In this sample, this clonotype turned up many times. The gene calls are TRBV6-2 or TRBV6-3 and TRBJ1-1; 7 bases map to TRBD1. Germline V CDR1 and CDR2: MNHEY, SVGEGT. CDR3 length: 12 amino acids. Unmatched junction bases numbered 2, after V lost 5 bases and J lost 5 bases. CDR3 sequence (DNA): TGTGCCAGCAGTACAGGGGTTACTGAAGCTTTCTTT. Translated: CASSTGVTEAFF.

CDR3 residues: CASSPGRNREYLAEAFF. The CDR3 DNA sequence: TGTGCCAGCTCACCGGGGAGGAACAGGGAGTATCTGGCTGAAGCTTTCTTT. The chain has TRBV18 and TRBJ1-1; D might be TRBD1 (6 bases). CDR1 and CDR2 (germline): KGHSH, LQKENI. CDR3 length: 17 amino acids. Trimming left V 3 bases short and J 6 bases short, with 23 bases between.

A note on this clonotype: One end of the junction fails to match germline, which may point to a read error. The J gene is TRBJ2-3, the V gene TRBV25-1; D unresolved. CDR1 is MGHDK and CDR2 is SYGVNS in the germline V gene. CDR3 length: 12 residues. CDR3 nucleotides: TGTGCTAGCAGTGAAAGAGAAGATACGCAGTATTTT. Translation gives CASSEREDTQYF.

The rearrangement links TRBV11-2 to TRBJ1-4, with 9 positions matching TRBD1. J gave up 7 bases and V 3 bases, and 9 bases lay outside the gene matches. CDR3 size: 16 residues. CDR1 SGHAT and CDR2 FQNNGV come from the germline V gene. CDR3 sequence (DNA): TGTGCCAGCAGCTTCGGGACAGGGAGATTGGGTGAAAAACTGTTTTTT. It translates to CASSFGTGRLGEKLFF.

Concerning this clonotype: A much larger clone lies a single base off, so this may be a read error. V is TRBV7-2 and J is TRBJ2-3; the D is unclear. Trimming took 2 bases from V and 1 from J, leaving 4 bases between them. The CDR3 loop spans 13 amino acids. The germline V gene has CDR1 SGHTA and CDR2 FQGNSA. CDR3 sequence: CASSLYRTDTQYF. The CDR3 DNA follows: TGTGCCAGCAGCTTATACCGCACAGATACGCAGTATTTT.

This clonotype came up many times. The J gene is TRBJ2-6, the V gene TRBV11-3; 9 bases match TRBD2. The CDR3 consists of 17 residues. The germline V gene encodes CDR1 SGHNT and CDR2 YENEEA. The J segment lost 2 bases and the V segment lost 3 bases, leaving 5 bases of the junction unmatched. CDR3 bases: TGTGCCAGCAGCTTCCTAGCGGGACGTACTGGGGCCAACGTCCTGACTTTC. It translates to CASSFLAGRTGANVLTF.

This clonotype was picked up a small number of times. The J gene is TRBJ1-1, the V gene TRBV11-2; D unclear. V was clipped by 6 bases and J by 5 bases, with 16 bases between them. The CDR3 has 14 amino acids. Germline values: CDR1 SGHAT, CDR2 FQNNGV. Here the CDR3 DNA reads TGTGCCAGCAGTCAAACCCTCCTGGGGACTGAAGCTTTCTTT. Translation: CASSQTLLGTEAFF.

This clonotype was observed many times. One junction end disagrees with the germline gene, perhaps due to a read error. The chain combines TRBV7-2 with TRBJ2-7; 10 bases match TRBD2. Germline CDR1 and CDR2: SGHTA and FQGNSA. CDR3 length equals 14 residues. Written as DNA, the CDR3 is TGTGCCAGCAGCTTACCGGGACTAGCGAAGGGACCTCTATTC. Its protein product is CASSLPGLAKGPLF.

V gene TRBV2 combines with J gene TRBJ1-4; D possibly corresponds to TRBD1 (5 bases). Germline loops: CDR1 SNHLY, CDR2 FYNNEI. The CDR3 loop spans 15 amino acids. Trimming removed 4 bases at V and 7 bases at J, with 16 bases between. CDR3 sequence (DNA): TGTGCCAGCAGTGTTGAGTCCGGGGCGGCTGAAAAACTGTTTTTT. Amino acids: CASSVESGAAEKLFF.

This chain connects TRBV6-2 or TRBV6-3 to TRBJ2-1, with TRBD1 as a possible D gene (7 bases). Per the germline V gene, CDR1 is MNHEY and CDR2 is SVGEGT. Deletions cut 4 bases from V and 3 bases from J, with 13 bases between. CDR3 length: 15 residues. CDR3 nucleotide sequence: TGTGCCAGCAGTTTGGCGGGACAGCACTACAATGAGCAGTTCTTC. Encoded protein: CASSLAGQHYNEQFF.

This clonotype was counted a few times. J is TRBJ1-5 and V is TRBV18, with D unclear. The CDR3 has 13 amino acids. Looked up from germline, CDR1 is KGHSH and CDR2 is LQKENI. Trimming cost V 3 bases and J 0 bases, with 3 bases left between them. The CDR3 bases are TGTGCCAGCTCACCCACTAGCAATCAGCCCCAGCATTTT. Translation: CASSPTSNQPQHF.

V gene TRBV10-3 combines with J gene TRBJ2-7, with 12 bases that match TRBD1. CDR3 length: 17 amino acids. The germline V gene encodes CDR1 ENHRY and CDR2 SYGVKD. The trim removed 0 bases at V and 6 bases at J, leaving 9 bases unmatched. The CDR3 spells CAISESRAGTGGAEQYF. In DNA, the CDR3 is TGTGCCATCAGTGAGTCACGGGCGGGGACAGGGGGCGCCGAGCAGTACTTC.

There are a few counts of this clonotype. V and J are TRBV10-3 and TRBJ2-1; 8 nucleotides match TRBD1. Looked up from germline, CDR1 is ENHRY and CDR2 is SYGVKD. Trimming at V came to 2 bases and at J to 8 bases, leaving 8 bases not matched to a gene. This CDR3 contains 15 residues. The CDR3, as DNA: TGTGCCATCAGTGAGGAGGTGGACAGGGTACATGAGCAGTTCTTC. Its translation: CAISEEVDRVHEQFF.

The CDR3 spells CASSLLGGRDYEQYF. For the CDR3, the DNA is TGTGCCAGCAGTCTCCTGGGGGGTAGAGACTACGAGCAGTACTTC. The genes are TRBV28 and TRBJ2-7, with D possibly TRBD2 on 6 matching bases. This CDR3 has 15 residues. The ends were cut back, 5 bases at V and 3 bases at J, with 17 bases in the middle. Germline values: CDR1 MDHEN, CDR2 SYDVKM.

In its sample, this clonotype ranks as medium-sized. The chain recombines TRBV19 with TRBJ2-7; D gene uncertain. V gave up 6 bases and J gave up 2 bases, with 11 bases separating them. There are 13 residues in the CDR3. CDR1 and CDR2 (germline): LNHDA, SQIVND (reference sequence). The CDR3 DNA is TGTGCCAGTAGACAAACGACAACCTACGAGCAGTACTTC. It specifies CASRQTTTYEQYF.

This clonotype came up a few times. The chain employs TRBV29-1 and TRBJ2-1, with 10 bases matching TRBD2. Germline assignment: CDR1 SQVTM and CDR2 ANQGSEA. The CDR3 has 13 residues. V lost 6 bases and J lost 7; bases outside the gene matches: 6. CDR3 amino acids: CSVAGGPSNEQFF. The CDR3 DNA follows: TGCAGCGTAGCGGGAGGGCCCTCTAATGAGCAGTTCTTC.